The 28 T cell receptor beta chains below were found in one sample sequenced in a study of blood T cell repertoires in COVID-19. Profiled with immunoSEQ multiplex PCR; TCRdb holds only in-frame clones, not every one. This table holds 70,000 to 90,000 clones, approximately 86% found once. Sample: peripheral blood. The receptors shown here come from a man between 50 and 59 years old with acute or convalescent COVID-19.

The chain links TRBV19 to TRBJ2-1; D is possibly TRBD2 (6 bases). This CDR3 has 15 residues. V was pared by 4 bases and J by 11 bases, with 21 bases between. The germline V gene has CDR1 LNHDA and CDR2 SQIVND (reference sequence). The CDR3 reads CASSNPGERAMKQFF. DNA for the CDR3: TGTGCCAGTAGTAACCCGGGGGAAAGGGCAATGAAGCAGTTCTTC.

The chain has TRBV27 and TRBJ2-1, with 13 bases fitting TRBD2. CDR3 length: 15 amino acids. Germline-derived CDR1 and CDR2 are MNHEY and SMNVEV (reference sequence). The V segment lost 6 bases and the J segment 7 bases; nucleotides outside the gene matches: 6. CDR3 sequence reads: CASRLLAGGINEQFF. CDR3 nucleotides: TGTGCCAGCAGACTACTAGCGGGGGGGATAAATGAGCAGTTCTTC.

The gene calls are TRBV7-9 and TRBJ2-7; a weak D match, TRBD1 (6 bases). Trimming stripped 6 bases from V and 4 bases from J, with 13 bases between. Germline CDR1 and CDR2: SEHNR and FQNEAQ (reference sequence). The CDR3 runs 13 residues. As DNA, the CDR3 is TGTGCCAGCAGTAGGACAGCCAAATACGAGCAGTACTTC. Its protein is CASSRTAKYEQYF. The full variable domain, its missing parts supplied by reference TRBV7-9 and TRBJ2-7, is DTGVSQNPRHKITKRGQNVTFRCDPISEHNRLYWYRQTLGQGPEFLTYFQNEAQLEKSRLLSDRFSAERPKGSFSTLEIQRTEQGDSAMYLCASSRTAKYEQYFGPGTRLTVT.

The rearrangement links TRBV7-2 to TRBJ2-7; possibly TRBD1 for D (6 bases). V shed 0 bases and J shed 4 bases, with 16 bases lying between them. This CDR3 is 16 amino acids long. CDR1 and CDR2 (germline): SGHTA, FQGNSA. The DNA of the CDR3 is TGTGCCAGCAGCTTAGCGCCAGGGGCCATTCAATACGAGCAGTACTTC. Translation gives CASSLAPGAIQYEQYF.

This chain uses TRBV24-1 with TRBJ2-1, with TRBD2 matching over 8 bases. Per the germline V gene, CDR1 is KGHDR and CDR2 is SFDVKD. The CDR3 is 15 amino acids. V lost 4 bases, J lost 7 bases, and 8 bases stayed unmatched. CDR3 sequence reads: CATSDVARGGNEQFF. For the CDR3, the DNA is TGTGCCACCAGTGACGTTGCCCGGGGGGGTAATGAGCAGTTCTTC.

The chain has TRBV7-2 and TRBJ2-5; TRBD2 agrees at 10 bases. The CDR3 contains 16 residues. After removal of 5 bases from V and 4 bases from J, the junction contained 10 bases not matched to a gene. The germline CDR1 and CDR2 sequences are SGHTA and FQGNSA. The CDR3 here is CASSPIAAGGGETQYF. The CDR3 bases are TGTGCCAGCAGCCCCATAGCAGCGGGGGGGGGAGAGACCCAGTACTTC.

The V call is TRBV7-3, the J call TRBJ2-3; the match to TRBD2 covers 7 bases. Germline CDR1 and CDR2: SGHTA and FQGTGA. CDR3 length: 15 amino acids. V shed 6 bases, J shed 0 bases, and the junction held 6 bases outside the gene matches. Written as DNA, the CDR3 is TGTGCCAGCAGTTTAGCGGGTGGGAGCACAGATACGCAGTATTTT. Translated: CASSLAGGSTDTQYF.

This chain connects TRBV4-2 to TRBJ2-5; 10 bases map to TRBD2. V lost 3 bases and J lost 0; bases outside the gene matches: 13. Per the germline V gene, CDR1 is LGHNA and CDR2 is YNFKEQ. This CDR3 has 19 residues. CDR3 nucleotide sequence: TGTGCCAGCAGCCACGGAAGCGGGGGGGCCCAAGCAAACCAAGAGACCCAGTACTTC. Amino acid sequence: CASSHGSGGAQANQETQYF.

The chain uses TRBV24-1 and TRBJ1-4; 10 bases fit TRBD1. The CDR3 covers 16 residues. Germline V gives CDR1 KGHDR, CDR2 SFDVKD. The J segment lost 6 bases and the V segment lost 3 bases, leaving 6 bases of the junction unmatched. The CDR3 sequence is CATSDPGQGGDEKLFF. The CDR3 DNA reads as TGTGCCACCAGTGATCCCGGACAGGGGGGGGATGAAAAACTGTTTTTT.

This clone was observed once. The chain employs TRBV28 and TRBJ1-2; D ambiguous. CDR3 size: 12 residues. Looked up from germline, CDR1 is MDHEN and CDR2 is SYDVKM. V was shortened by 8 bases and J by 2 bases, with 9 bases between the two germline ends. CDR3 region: CASVSRNYGYTF. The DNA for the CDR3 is TGTGCCAGCGTCTCGAGGAACTATGGCTACACCTTC.

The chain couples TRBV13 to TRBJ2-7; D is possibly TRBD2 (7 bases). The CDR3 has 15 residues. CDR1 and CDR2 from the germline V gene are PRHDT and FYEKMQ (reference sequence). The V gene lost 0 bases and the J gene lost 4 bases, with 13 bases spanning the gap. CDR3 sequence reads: CASSLGRGALYEQYF. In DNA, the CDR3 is TGTGCCAGCAGCTTAGGCCGGGGGGCTCTGTACGAGCAGTACTTC.

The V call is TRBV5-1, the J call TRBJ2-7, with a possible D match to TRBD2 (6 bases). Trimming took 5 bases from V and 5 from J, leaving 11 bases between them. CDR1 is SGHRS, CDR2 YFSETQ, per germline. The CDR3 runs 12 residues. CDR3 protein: CASSPGVHEQYF. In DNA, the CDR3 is TGCGCCAGCAGTCCGGGGGTACACGAGCAGTACTTC.

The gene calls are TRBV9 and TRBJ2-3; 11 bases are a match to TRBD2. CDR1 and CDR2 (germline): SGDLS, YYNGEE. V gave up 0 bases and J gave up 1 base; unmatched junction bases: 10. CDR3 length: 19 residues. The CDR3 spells CASSVGDSGGAVGTDTQYF. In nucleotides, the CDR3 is TGTGCCAGCAGCGTAGGGGATAGCGGGGGGGCCGTAGGCACAGATACGCAGTATTTT. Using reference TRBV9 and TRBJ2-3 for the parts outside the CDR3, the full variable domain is DSGVTQTPKHLITATGQRVTLRCSPRSGDLSVYWYQQSLDQGLQFLIQYYNGEERAKGNILERFSAQQFPDLHSELNLSSLELGDSALYFCASSVGDSGGAVGTDTQYFGPGTRLTVL.

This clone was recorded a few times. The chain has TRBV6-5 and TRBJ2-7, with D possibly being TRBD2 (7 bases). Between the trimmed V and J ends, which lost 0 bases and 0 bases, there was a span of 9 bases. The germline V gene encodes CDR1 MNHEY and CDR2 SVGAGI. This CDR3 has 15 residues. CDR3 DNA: TGTGCCAGCAGTTACTCGCGGGGGCCCTCCTACGAGCAGTACTTC. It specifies CASSYSRGPSYEQYF.

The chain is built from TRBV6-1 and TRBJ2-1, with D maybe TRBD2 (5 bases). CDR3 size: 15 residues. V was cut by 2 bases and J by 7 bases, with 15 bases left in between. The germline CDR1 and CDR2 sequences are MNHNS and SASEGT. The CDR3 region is CASSEWFEGGNEQFF. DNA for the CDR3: TGTGCCAGCAGTGAATGGTTCGAGGGCGGGAATGAGCAGTTCTTC.

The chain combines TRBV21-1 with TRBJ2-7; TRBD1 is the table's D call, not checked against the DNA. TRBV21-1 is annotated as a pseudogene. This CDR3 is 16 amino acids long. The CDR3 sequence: CASSIPGQGSLYEQYF. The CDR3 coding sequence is TGTGCCAGCAGTATTCCGGGACAGGGTTCCCTCTACGAGCAGTACTTC.

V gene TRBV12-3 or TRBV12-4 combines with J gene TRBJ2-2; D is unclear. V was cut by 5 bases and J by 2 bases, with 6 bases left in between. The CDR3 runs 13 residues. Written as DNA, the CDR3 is TGTGCCAGCAGTGGAGAAAACACCGGGGAGCTGTTTTTT. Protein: CASSGENTGELFF.

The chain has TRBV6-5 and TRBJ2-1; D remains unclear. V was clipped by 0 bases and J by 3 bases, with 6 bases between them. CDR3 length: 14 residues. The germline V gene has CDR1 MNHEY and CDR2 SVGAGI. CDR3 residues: CASSYSISYNEQFF. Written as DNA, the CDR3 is TGTGCCAGCAGTTACTCGATTAGCTACAATGAGCAGTTCTTC.

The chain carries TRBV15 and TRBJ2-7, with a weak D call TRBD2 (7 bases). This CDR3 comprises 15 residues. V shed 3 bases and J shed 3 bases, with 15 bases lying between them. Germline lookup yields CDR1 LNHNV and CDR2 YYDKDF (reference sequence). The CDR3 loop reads CATSSGGGGGYEQYF. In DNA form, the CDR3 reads TGTGCCACCAGCAGTGGAGGGGGGGGAGGCTACGAGCAGTACTTC.

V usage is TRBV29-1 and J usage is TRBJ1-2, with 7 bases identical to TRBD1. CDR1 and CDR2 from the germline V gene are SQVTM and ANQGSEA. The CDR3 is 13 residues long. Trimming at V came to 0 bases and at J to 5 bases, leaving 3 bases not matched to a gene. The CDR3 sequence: CSVEDQTGYGYTF. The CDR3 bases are TGCAGCGTTGAAGATCAGACAGGGTATGGCTACACCTTC.

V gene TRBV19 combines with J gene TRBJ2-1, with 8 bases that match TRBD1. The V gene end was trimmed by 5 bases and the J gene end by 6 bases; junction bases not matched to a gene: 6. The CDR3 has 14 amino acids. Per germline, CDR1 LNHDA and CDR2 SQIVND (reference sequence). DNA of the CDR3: TGTGCCAGTAGTTTGGACAGGGCTGTCAATGAGCAGTTCTTC. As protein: CASSLDRAVNEQFF.

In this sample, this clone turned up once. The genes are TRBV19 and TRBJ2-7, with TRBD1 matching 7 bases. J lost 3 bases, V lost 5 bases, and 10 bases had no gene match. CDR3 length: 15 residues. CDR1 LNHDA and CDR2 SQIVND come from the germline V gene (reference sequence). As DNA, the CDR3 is TGTGCCAGTAGTTTTCGATTCGACAGGGTCTACGAGCAGTACTTC. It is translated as CASSFRFDRVYEQYF.

CDR3 nucleotide sequence: TGTGCCAGCAGTCGACAGGTGGACAATCAGCCCCAGCATTTT. It codes for CASSRQVDNQPQHF. The chain is built from TRBV2 and TRBJ1-5; a weak D match, TRBD1 (6 bases). CDR3 size: 14 residues. The V gene lost 5 bases and the J gene lost 3 bases, with 11 bases spanning the gap. Germline values: CDR1 SNHLY, CDR2 FYNNEI.

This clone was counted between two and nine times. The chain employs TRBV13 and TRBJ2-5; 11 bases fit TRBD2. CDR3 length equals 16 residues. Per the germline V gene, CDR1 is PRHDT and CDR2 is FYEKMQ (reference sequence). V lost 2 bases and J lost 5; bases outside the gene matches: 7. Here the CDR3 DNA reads TGTGCCAGCAGCTTATTAGCGGGGGGGCCCTGGGAGACCCAGTACTTC. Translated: CASSLLAGGPWETQYF.

Here the CDR3 reads CATSRDPPGGGQPQHF. Written as DNA, the CDR3 is TGTGCCACCAGCAGAGATCCCCCGGGAGGCGGGCAGCCCCAGCATTTT. The genes are TRBV15 and TRBJ1-5; D is unresolved. CDR3 length: 16 residues. Trimming removed 0 bases at V and 7 bases at J, with 16 bases between. Germline V gene lookup returns CDR1 LNHNV and CDR2 YYDKDF (reference sequence).

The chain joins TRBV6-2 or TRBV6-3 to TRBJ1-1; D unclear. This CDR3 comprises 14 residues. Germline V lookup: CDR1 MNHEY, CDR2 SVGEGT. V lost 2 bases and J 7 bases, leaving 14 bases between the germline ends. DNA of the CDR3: TGTGCCAGCAGTTACCTAGTGAGTCGGGGTGAAGCTTTCTTT. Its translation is CASSYLVSRGEAFF.

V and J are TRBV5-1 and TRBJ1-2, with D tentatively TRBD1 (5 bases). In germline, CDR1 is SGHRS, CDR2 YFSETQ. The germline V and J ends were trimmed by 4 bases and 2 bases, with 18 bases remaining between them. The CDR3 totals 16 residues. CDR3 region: CASSPDGGRPNYGYTF. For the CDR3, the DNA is TGCGCCAGCAGCCCGGACGGGGGAAGGCCGAACTATGGCTACACCTTC.

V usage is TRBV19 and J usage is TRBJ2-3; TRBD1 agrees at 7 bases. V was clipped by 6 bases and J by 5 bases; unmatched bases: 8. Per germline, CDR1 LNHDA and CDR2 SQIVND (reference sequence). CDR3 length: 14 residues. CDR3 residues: CASRRGPARDTQYF. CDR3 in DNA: TGTGCCAGTAGGAGGGGGCCGGCGAGAGATACGCAGTATTTT.